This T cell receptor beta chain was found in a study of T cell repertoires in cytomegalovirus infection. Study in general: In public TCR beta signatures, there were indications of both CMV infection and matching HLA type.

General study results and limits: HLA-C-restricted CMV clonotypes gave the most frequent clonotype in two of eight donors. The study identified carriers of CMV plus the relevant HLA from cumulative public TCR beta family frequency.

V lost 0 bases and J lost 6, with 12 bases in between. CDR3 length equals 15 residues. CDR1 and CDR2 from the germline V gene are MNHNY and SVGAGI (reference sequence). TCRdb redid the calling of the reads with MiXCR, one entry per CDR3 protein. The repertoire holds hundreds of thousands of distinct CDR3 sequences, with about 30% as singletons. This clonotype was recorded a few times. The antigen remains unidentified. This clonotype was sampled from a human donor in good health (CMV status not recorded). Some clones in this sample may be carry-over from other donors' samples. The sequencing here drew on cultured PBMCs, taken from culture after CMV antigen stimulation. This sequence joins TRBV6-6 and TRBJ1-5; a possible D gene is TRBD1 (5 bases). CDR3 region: CASSYSGQGGQPQHF. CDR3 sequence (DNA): TGTGCCAGCAGTTACTCTGGGCAGGGTGGTCAGCCCCAGCATTTT.